The 27 T cell receptor beta chains below come from one sample, sequenced in a study of blood T cells in healthy people across ages. It was with a sample-barcoded 5' primer and a J-beta primer mix that a second PCR of roughly 7 to 11 cycles was run. Using its own MiXCR run on the 5' RACE reads, TCRdb lists one record per CDR3 protein. The sample carries about 1.5 million distinct CDR3 sequences, about 42% recorded once. Sequencing was performed on blood. The receptors stem from a woman aged 18-35 years in good health.

V and J are TRBV28 and TRBJ2-3; weak D call: TRBD2 (7 bases). The CDR3 is 21 residues long. Between the trimmed V and J ends, which lost 1 base and 0 bases, there was a span of 26 bases. Germline V lookup: CDR1 MDHEN, CDR2 SYDVKM. As DNA, the CDR3 is TGTGCCAGCAGTTTATACACGGGACAAGGACCTAGCGGAACTAGCACAGATACGCAGTATTTT. This codes for CASSLYTGQGPSGTSTDTQYF.

The chain combines TRBV28 with TRBJ1-2; 10 nucleotides agree with TRBD1. V gave up 7 bases and J gave up 7 bases; unmatched junction bases: 9. The CDR3 runs to 14 residues. Germline V gene sequence: CDR1 MDHEN, CDR2 SYDVKM. CDR3 sequence reads: CASTIGTGACGYTF. For the CDR3, the DNA is TGTGCCAGCACCATCGGGACAGGGGCCTGTGGCTACACCTTC.

The chain links TRBV4-1 to TRBJ1-2; no definite D call. This CDR3 comprises 14 residues. Looked up from germline, CDR1 is MGHRA and CDR2 is YSYEKL. V dropped 1 base and J dropped 4 bases, with 10 bases sitting between them. CDR3: CASSQASRGYGYTF. The CDR3 region has the DNA TGCGCCAGCAGCCAAGCCAGCCGGGGCTATGGCTACACCTTC.

This clonotype was detected only a few times. J is TRBJ1-4 and V is TRBV7-9; TRBD1 matches at 7 bases. V gave up 3 bases and J gave up 8 bases; unmatched junction bases: 9. The CDR3 covers 15 residues. Germline assignment: CDR1 SEHNR and CDR2 FQNEAQ (reference sequence). CDR3 coding DNA: TGTGCCAGCAGCTTCGTAGACAGGGTTGGGGAAAAACTGTTTTTT. Residues: CASSFVDRVGEKLFF.

J is TRBJ2-1 and V is TRBV11-3; possibly TRBD2 for D (5 bases). The CDR3 covers 12 residues. From germline, CDR1 is SGHNT and CDR2 YENEEA. V lost 1 base to trimming and J lost 14 bases, with 12 bases between them. The CDR3 DNA sequence: TGTGCCAGCAGCTTAGGCCCGGGAATGGAGTTCTTC. Encoded protein: CASSLGPGMEFF.

This clonotype occurred once. The chain has TRBV30 and TRBJ2-5, with D unresolved. TRBJ2-7 matches the DNA end more closely, so the J call is doubtful. CDR1 is GTSNPN and CDR2 is SVGIG in the germline V gene (reference sequence). The CDR3 covers 11 residues. CDR3: CAWSLWGEQYF. In nucleotides, the CDR3 is TGTGCCTGGAGTTTATGGGGCGAGCAGTACTTC.

As for this clonotype: Germline and junction disagree at one end, which may indicate a read error. The gene calls are TRBV7-2 and TRBJ1-2, with a tentative D call TRBD1 (6 bases). The CDR3 has 13 amino acids. The V gene's germline CDR1 is SGHTA and CDR2 FQGNSA. As DNA, the CDR3 is TGTGTCAGCAGCCCAGACAGGAACTATGGCTACACCTTC. As protein: CVSSPDRNYGYTF.

J is TRBJ1-6 and V is TRBV5-1; 8 bases are shared with TRBD1. The CDR3 extends over 15 amino acids. The V gene's germline CDR1 is SGHRS and CDR2 YFSETQ. V dropped 4 bases and J dropped 6; count of bases not matched to a gene: 6. The CDR3 bases are TGCGCCAGCAGCATAGAGACAGGGGCTAATTCACCCCTCCACTTT. It codes for CASSIETGANSPLHF. Full variable domain (remainder filled in from reference TRBV5-1 and TRBJ1-6): KAGVTQTPRYLIKTRGQQVTLSCSPISGHRSVSWYQQTPGQGLQFLFEYFSETQRNKGNFPGRFSGRQFSNSRSEMNVSTLELGDSALYLCASSIETGANSPLHFGNGTRLTVT.

The rearrangement uses TRBV27 and TRBJ1-2; 10 bases are a match to TRBD1. Trimming removed 6 bases from V and 2 bases from J; junction bases left unmatched: 6. The length of the CDR3 is 15 residues. The germline V gene has CDR1 MNHEY and CDR2 SMNVEV (reference sequence). The CDR3 nucleotides read TGTGCCAGCAGCTGGGACAGGGGCGCAAACTATGGCTACACCTTC. Amino acid sequence: CASSWDRGANYGYTF.

V and J are TRBV7-2 and TRBJ2-3, with 8 bases that match TRBD2. The CDR3 loop spans 18 amino acids. The germline V gene has CDR1 SGHTA and CDR2 FQGNSA. V shed 3 bases and J 3 bases; nucleotides not matched to a gene: 14. The CDR3 DNA is TGTGCCAGCAGCTTTACTAGCCCTAGCGGGTTTCGTACAGATACGCAGTATTTT. Amino acids: CASSFTSPSGFRTDTQYF. The whole variable domain, filled in from reference TRBV7-2 and TRBJ2-3, reads GAGVSQSPSNKVTEKGKDVELRCDPISGHTALYWYRQSLGQGLEFLIYFQGNSAPDKSGLPSDRFSAERTGGSVSTLTIQRTQQEDSAVYLCASSFTSPSGFRTDTQYFGPGTRLTVL.

The rearrangement uses TRBV4-3 and TRBJ2-3; 10 bases agree with TRBD2. CDR1 and CDR2 (germline): LGHNA, YSLEER. With 4 bases clipped from V and 2 bases from J, the junction kept 12 bases outside the gene matches. The CDR3 has 18 residues. The DNA of the CDR3 is TGCGCCAGCAGCCCTCGAGTAGCGGGAGGCAAATACACAGATACGCAGTATTTT. Amino acids: CASSPRVAGGKYTDTQYF.

V and J are TRBV7-3 and TRBJ2-3; no clear D gene. The CDR3 has 14 residues. V was clipped by 3 bases and J by 2 bases, with 9 bases between them. The germline CDR1 and CDR2 sequences are SGHTA and FQGTGA. CDR3 DNA sequence: TGTGCCAGCAGCTTCGGCGCCCACACAGATACGCAGTATTTT. This translates into CASSFGAHTDTQYF. Full variable domain (rest looked up from reference TRBV7-3 and TRBJ2-3): GAGVSQTPSNKVTEKGKYVELRCDPISGHTALYWYRQSLGQGPEFLIYFQGTGAADDSGLPNDRFFAVRPEGSVSTLKIQRTERGDSAVYLCASSFGAHTDTQYFGPGTRLTVL.

In its sample, this clonotype was seen a few times. This chain links TRBV4-1 with TRBJ1-2, with 7 bases identical to TRBD1. J lost 12 bases, V lost 0 bases, and 13 bases had no gene match. Germline V lookup: CDR1 MGHRA, CDR2 YSYEKL. This CDR3 region has 15 residues. Here the CDR3 reads CASSQELYRDSENTF. The DNA of the CDR3 is TGCGCCAGCAGCCAAGAGTTATACCGGGACAGCGAAAACACCTTC.

The rearrangement uses TRBV29-1 and TRBJ2-7; weak D call: TRBD1 (6 bases). Germline CDR1 reads SQVTM; CDR2 reads ANQGSEA. CDR3 length: 13 amino acids. Trimming shortened V by 7 bases and J by 0 bases, and 13 bases separated the two germline ends. Here the CDR3 DNA reads TGCAGCGCACAGGGATGGGGCTCCTACGAGCAGTACTTC. It yields the protein CSAQGWGSYEQYF.

This clonotype was seen more than once but under ten times. The V gene is TRBV9, the J gene TRBJ2-1, with D possibly being TRBD1 (7 bases). The DNA matches TRBJ2-7 better at its end, which makes the J call doubtful. CDR3 size: 15 residues. The germline V gene encodes CDR1 SGDLS and CDR2 YYNGEE. The CDR3 bases are TGTGCCAGCAGCTTCAGGGGGGAAACCTACAATGAGCAGTACTTC. It is translated as CASSFRGETYNEQYF.

The genes are TRBV7-2 and TRBJ1-2, with unresolved D. V lost 2 bases to trimming and J lost 4 bases, with 11 bases between them. CDR1 and CDR2 from the germline V gene are SGHTA and FQGNSA. The CDR3 sequence is 14 residues long. The CDR3 is CASSLLAQTYGYTF. DNA for the CDR3: TGTGCCAGCAGCTTACTGGCGCAGACCTATGGCTACACCTTC.

V gene TRBV3-1 combines with J gene TRBJ2-1; 14 nucleotides agree with TRBD2. The ends lost 0 bases at V and 7 bases at J; junction bases unmatched: 5. Germline CDR1 is LGHDT and CDR2 is YNNKEL (reference sequence). The CDR3 length is 17 residues. The CDR3 loop reads CASSQDKTSGRGNEQFF. Written as DNA, the CDR3 is TGTGCCAGCAGCCAAGACAAGACTAGCGGGAGGGGAAATGAGCAGTTCTTC.

The chain carries TRBV29-1 and TRBJ1-1, with D possibly being TRBD1 (5 bases). The CDR3 consists of 10 residues. V lost 7 bases and J lost 7, with 10 bases in between. Looked up from germline, CDR1 is SQVTM and CDR2 is ANQGSEA. The CDR3 region has the DNA TGCAGCGCAGGGACCGTTGAAGCTTTCTTT. This encodes CSAGTVEAFF.

The chain is built from TRBV6-6 and TRBJ2-7; 10 nucleotides line up with TRBD1. The DNA end is a closer match to TRBJ2-5, so the J assignment may be wrong. CDR1 is MNHNY and CDR2 is SVGAGI in the germline V gene (reference sequence). The length of the CDR3 is 15 residues. In DNA form, the CDR3 reads TGTGCCAGCAGTTACTCGGACAGGGGGATGGAGACCCAGTACTTC. Protein product: CASSYSDRGMETQYF.

This clonotype was observed a single time. V usage is TRBV15 and J usage is TRBJ1-2; perhaps TRBD1 as D (6 bases). CDR1 is LNHNV, CDR2 YYDKDF, per germline (reference sequence). The V end lost 0 bases, the J end lost 7 bases, and 9 bases lay between the germline ends. The CDR3 length is 13 residues. CDR3 in amino acids: CATSRDPGAGYTF. The DNA of the CDR3 is TGTGCCACCAGCAGAGATCCAGGGGCTGGCTACACCTTC.

V is TRBV7-2 and J is TRBJ2-3; 11 bases align to TRBD2. The length of the CDR3 is 15 residues. V was clipped by 2 bases and J by 4 bases; unmatched bases: 2. Germline V CDR1 and CDR2: SGHTA, FQGNSA. Here the CDR3 reads CASSLYSGGADTQYF. In DNA form, the CDR3 reads TGTGCCAGCAGCTTATATAGCGGGGGGGCAGATACGCAGTATTTT.

This clonotype was detected only a few times. This sequence joins TRBV27 and TRBJ2-4; D not certain. There are 15 residues in the CDR3. Trimming removed 3 bases from V and 0 bases from J, with 9 bases in between. Per the germline V gene, CDR1 is MNHEY and CDR2 is SMNVEV (reference sequence). The CDR3: CASSLWGSAKNIQYF. DNA for the CDR3: TGTGCCAGCAGTTTGTGGGGATCAGCCAAAAACATTCAGTACTTC.

This sequence joins TRBV4-2 and TRBJ1-1; D gene uncertain. This CDR3 has 15 amino acids. V was clipped by 2 bases and J by 1 base, with 11 bases between them. CDR1 and CDR2 from the germline V gene are LGHNA and YNFKEQ. The CDR3 region has the DNA TGTGCCAGCAGCCAATTGCCCGGCCAGAACACTGAAGCTTTCTTT. It encodes CASSQLPGQNTEAFF.

Turning to this clonotype: The junction departs from germline at one end; a sequencing error may be responsible. The chain is built from TRBV6-5 and TRBJ1-2; D gene ambiguous. This CDR3 is built from 18 residues. Germline lookup yields CDR1 MNHEY and CDR2 SVGAGI. The CDR3 reads CASSYLSIGRDVNYDYTF. The CDR3 bases are TGTGCCAGCAGTTACCTGAGTATTGGTCGGGATGTTAACTATGACTACACCTTC.

The chain couples TRBV7-9 to TRBJ2-7; no reliable D call. V lost 4 bases and J lost 0, with 13 bases in between. This CDR3 comprises 15 residues. In germline, CDR1 is SEHNR, CDR2 FQNEAQ (reference sequence). The CDR3 bases are TGTGCCAGCAGCTCCGGACGGATTAGCTCCTACGAGCAGTACTTC. Its protein is CASSSGRISSYEQYF.

The V call is TRBV10-3, the J call TRBJ2-7; 7 positions match TRBD1. The V segment lost 2 bases and the J segment 0 bases; nucleotides outside the gene matches: 1. This CDR3 has 14 amino acids. Germline loops: CDR1 ENHRY, CDR2 SYGVKD. The CDR3 loop is CAISEGQDSYEQYF. In nucleotides, the CDR3 is TGTGCCATCAGTGAGGGACAGGACTCCTACGAGCAGTACTTC.

This clonotype was seen a handful of times. V gene TRBV20-1 combines with J gene TRBJ2-7; D unclear. The V end lost 2 bases, the J end lost 3 bases, and 8 bases lay between the germline ends. From germline, CDR1 is DFQATT and CDR2 SNEGSKA (reference sequence). This CDR3 is 12 amino acids long. DNA of the CDR3: TGCAGTGCTAGATGGGTCGACTACGAGCAGTACTTC. As protein: CSARWVDYEQYF.